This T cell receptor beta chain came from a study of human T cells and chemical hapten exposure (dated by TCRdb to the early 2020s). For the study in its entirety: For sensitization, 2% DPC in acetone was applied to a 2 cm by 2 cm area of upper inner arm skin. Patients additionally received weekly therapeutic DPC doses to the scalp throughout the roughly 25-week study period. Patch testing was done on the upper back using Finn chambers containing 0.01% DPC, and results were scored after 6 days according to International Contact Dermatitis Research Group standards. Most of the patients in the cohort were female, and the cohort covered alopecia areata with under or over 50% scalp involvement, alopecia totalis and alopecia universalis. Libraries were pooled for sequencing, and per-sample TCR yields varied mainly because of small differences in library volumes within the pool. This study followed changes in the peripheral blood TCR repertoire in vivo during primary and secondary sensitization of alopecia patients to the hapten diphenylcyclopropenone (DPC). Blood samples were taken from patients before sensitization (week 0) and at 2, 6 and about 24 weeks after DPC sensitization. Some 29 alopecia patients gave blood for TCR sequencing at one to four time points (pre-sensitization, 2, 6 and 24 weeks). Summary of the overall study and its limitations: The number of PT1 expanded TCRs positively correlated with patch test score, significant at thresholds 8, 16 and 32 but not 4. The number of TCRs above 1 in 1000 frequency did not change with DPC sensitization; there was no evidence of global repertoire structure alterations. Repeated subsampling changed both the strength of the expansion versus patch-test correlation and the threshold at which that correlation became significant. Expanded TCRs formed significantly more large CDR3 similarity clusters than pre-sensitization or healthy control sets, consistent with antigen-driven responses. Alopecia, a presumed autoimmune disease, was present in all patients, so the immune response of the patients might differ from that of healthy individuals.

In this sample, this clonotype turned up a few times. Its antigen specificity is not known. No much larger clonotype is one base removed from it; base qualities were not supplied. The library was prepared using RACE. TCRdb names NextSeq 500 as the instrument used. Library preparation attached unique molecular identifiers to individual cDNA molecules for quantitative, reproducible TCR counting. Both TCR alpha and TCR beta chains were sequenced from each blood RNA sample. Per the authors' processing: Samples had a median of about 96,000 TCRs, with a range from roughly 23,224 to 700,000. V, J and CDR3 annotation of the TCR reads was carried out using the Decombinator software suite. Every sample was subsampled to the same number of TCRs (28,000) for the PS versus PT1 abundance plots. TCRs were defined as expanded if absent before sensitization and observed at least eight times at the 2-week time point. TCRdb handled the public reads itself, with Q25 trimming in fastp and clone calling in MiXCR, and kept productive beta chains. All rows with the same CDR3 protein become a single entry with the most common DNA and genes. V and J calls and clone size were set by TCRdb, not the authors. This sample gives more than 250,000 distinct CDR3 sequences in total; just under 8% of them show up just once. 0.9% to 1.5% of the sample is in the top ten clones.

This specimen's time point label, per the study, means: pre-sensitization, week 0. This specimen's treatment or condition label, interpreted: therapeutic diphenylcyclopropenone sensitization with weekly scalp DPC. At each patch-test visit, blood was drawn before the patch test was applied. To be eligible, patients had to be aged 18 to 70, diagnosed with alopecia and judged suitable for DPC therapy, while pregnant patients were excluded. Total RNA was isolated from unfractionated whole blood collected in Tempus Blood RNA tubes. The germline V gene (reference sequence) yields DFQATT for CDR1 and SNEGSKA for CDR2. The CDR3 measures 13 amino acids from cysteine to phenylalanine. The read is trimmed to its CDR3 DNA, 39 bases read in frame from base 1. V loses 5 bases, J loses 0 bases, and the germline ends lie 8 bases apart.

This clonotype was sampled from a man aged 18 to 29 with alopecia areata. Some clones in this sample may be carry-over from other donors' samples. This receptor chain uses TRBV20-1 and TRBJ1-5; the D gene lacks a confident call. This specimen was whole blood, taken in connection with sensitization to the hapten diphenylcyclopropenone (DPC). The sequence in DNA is TGCAGTGCTGAACAGTATAGCAATCAGCCCCAGCATTTT. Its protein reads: CSAEQYSNQPQHF.